The clone carrying this T cell receptor (beta chain) turned up a few times. The antigen is not known. CDR1 is ENHRY and CDR2 is SYGVKD in the germline V gene. V lost 6 bases, J lost 4 bases, and 4 bases stayed unmatched. The CDR3 totals 14 residues. This specimen comes from a study of response to subunit inactivated influenza vaccine. TCRdb used MiXCR to reprocess the RT-PCR reads, holding one entry per CDR3 protein. The profile shows 600,000 to 850,000 distinct CDR3 sequences, 11% to 15% of them singletons. Points from the study as a whole: The authors suggested that every seasonal influenza vaccination recruits few new T cells.

The sequenced sample was PBMCs from blood, obtained 14 to 15 days before vaccination. The receptor's source is a man aged 45 to 65 who received an inactivated influenza vaccine. J is TRBJ2-1 and V is TRBV10-3, with 9 bases identical to TRBD1. CDR3 in amino acids: CAISGQGQYNEQFF. The DNA of the CDR3 is TGTGCCATCAGCGGACAGGGGCAATACAATGAGCAGTTCTTC.